This T cell receptor (beta chain) stems from a study of blood T cells in healthy people across ages. Study-level findings and limits: Donor CMV status was unknown, possibly confounding expanded clonotype changes.

The authors ran a second PCR of about 6 to 11 cycles using a sample-barcoded 5' primer and a J-beta primer mix. Researchers report that each sample yielded at least 2.5 million CDR3-containing paired-end reads. In TCRdb, the 5' RACE reads were re-called with MiXCR into one record per CDR3 protein. The sample records 890,000 or so distinct CDR3 sequences, 62% being singletons. The length of the CDR3 is 15 residues. The germline V gene has CDR1 SGHDT and CDR2 YYEEEE. V lost 4 bases and J lost 4, with 17 bases in between. A note on this clonotype: Its specificity is unknown.

This TCR derives from a man aged 30-40 years in good health. The sequenced sample consisted of blood. The V and J genes are TRBV5-6 and TRBJ1-2; maybe TRBD1 (6 bases). The CDR3 is CASSLLQGTFYGYTF. CDR3 nucleotide sequence: TGTGCCAGCAGCCTATTACAGGGAACCTTCTATGGCTACACCTTC.